This T cell receptor beta chain comes out of a study of CD8+CD57+ T cells in acquired aplastic anemia. Background on the study: An average of about 3.2 ug of DNA was obtained from sorted CD4+ and CD8+ cells.

Germline CDR1 and CDR2: SGHTA and FQGNSA. This CDR3 has 16 amino acids. Trimming removed 4 bases at V and 1 base at J, with 16 bases between. Both TCR beta VDJ combination and CDR3 sequence profiling were carried out. Genomic DNA was the template for this profiling. TCRdb analysed the reads with MiXCR anew, one entry per CDR3 protein. Among over 150,000 distinct CDR3 sequences, 71% were seen once, and the ten largest hold roughly half. Sequenced patients had shown CD8+CD57+ cell expansion by flow cytometry. As a group, the patients uniformly had severe acquired aplastic anemia. Patients had undergone no therapy by the time their blood was sampled.

This TCR derives from a human donor with aplastic anemia. Sample: sorted CD4+, CD8+, or CD8+CD57+ T cells (not recorded which) from PBMCs. The chain joins TRBV7-2 to TRBJ1-2, with D unresolved. CDR3 sequence: CASSSSTGKDNYGYTF. The CDR3 DNA sequence: TGTGCCAGCAGCTCGTCGACGGGAAAAGATAACTATGGCTACACCTTC.